This T cell receptor beta chain derives from a study of OX40 agonist ivuxolimab in advanced cancers. Overall study results and limits: Partly responding patients at 0.1-3.0 mg/kg showed some of the smallest clonal expansion.

Method: immunoSEQ multiplex PCR; TCRdb's copy keeps in-frame clones and lacks some. The sample shows about 81,000 clones, about 92% of them seen only once. V lost 7 bases, J lost 7 bases, and 13 bases lay in between. The CDR3 has 12 residues. Germline-derived CDR1 and CDR2 are WSHSY and SAAADI. This clone showed up just once. Its antigen is as yet unknown. The sequence derives from an adult with an advanced solid tumor such as melanoma, head and neck, liver or kidney cancer. The chain combines TRBV10-2 with TRBJ1-1; D not resolved. Sample: CD4+ or CD8+ T cells sorted from blood, taken in a trial of the OX40 agonist ivuxolimab. The CDR3 spells CASNGGRYEAFF. DNA for the CDR3: TGCGCCAGCAACGGAGGGAGGTATGAAGCTTTCTTT.